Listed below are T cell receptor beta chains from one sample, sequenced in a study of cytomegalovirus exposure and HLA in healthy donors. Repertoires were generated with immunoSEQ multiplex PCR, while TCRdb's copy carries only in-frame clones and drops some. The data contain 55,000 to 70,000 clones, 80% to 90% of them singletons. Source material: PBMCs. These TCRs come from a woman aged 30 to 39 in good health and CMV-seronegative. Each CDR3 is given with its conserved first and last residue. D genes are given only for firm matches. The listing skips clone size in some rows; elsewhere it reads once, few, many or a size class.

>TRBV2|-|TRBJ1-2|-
CASRAERGAVGYTF
TGTGCCAGCCGTGCCGAGCGGGGGGCGGTTGGCTACACCTTC
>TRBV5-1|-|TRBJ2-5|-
CASSLATQETQYF
TGCGCCAGCAGCTTGGCTACCCAAGAGACCCAGTACTTC
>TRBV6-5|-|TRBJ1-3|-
CASRIRSSGNTIYF
TGTGCCAGCAGAATTCGGAGCTCTGGAAACACCATATATTTT
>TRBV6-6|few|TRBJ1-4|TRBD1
CASSYAGQAANEKLFF
TGTGCCAGCAGTTACGCGGGACAGGCGGCCAATGAAAAACTGTTTTTT
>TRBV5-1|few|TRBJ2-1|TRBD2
CASKLAGGLYNEQFF
TGCGCCAGCAAATTAGCGGGAGGGCTCTACAATGAGCAGTTCTTC
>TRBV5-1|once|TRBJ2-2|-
CASSWAGTPNTGELFF
TGCGCCAGCAGCTGGGCAGGCACTCCGAACACCGGGGAGCTGTTTTTT
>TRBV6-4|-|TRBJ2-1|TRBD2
CASSSREQSYNEQFF
TGTGCCAGCAGCTCGCGGGAGCAGTCCTACAATGAGCAGTTCTTC
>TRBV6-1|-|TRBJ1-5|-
CASIQYSNQPQHF
TGTGCCAGCATCCAGTATAGCAATCAGCCCCAGCATTTT
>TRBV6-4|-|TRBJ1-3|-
CASSDSLFHRSSGNTIYF
TGTGCCAGCAGTGACTCGCTGTTTCACAGGAGCTCTGGAAACACCATATATTTT
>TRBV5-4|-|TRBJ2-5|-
CASSLFVGGKGGETQYF
TGTGCCAGCAGCTTGTTCGTAGGTGGAAAGGGGGGGGAGACCCAGTACTTC
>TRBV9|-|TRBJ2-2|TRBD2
CASSPGGGRNTGELFF
TGTGCCAGCAGCCCGGGCGGGGGAAGGAACACCGGGGAGCTGTTTTTT
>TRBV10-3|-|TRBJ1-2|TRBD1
CAISEQRDSNYGYTF
TGTGCCATCAGTGAGCAGAGGGACAGCAACTATGGCTACACCTTC
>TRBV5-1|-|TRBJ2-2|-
CASSLAVDTGELFF
TGCGCCAGCAGCTTGGCAGTGGACACCGGGGAGCTGTTTTTT
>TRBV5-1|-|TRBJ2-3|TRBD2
CASSPGLAVSTDTQYF
TGCGCCAGCAGCCCGGGACTAGCGGTTAGCACAGATACGCAGTATTTT
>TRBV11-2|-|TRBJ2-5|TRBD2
CASSPTSGETQYF
TGTGCCAGCAGCCCGACTAGCGGGGAGACCCAGTACTTC
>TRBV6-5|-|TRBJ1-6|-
CASSRTPKASPLHF
TGTGCCAGCAGTCGGACTCCTAAGGCCTCACCCCTCCACTTT
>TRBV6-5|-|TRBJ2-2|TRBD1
CASSFSGQANTGELFF
TGTGCCAGCAGTTTCTCGGGACAGGCGAACACCGGGGAGCTGTTTTTT
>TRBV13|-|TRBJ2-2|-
CASSLVRDTGELFF
TGTGCCAGCAGCCTCGTGCGGGACACCGGGGAGCTGTTTTTT
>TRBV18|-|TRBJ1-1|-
CASSPGETTEAFF
TGTGCCAGCTCCCCGGGTGAGACCACTGAAGCTTTCTTT
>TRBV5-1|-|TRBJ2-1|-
CASSLSSASSYNEQFF
TGCGCCAGCAGCTTGTCATCCGCCAGCTCCTACAATGAGCAGTTCTTC
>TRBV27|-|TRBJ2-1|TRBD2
CASSLTSGRAYEQFF
TGTGCCAGCAGCCTAACTAGCGGGAGGGCCTATGAGCAGTTCTTC
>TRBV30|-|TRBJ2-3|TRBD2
CAWTPPGREDTQYF
TGTGCCTGGACACCCCCCGGGAGGGAGGATACGCAGTATTTT
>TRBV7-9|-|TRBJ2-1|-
CASSLTGAPYNEQFF
TGTGCCAGCAGCTTAACGGGAGCCCCCTACAATGAGCAGTTCTTC
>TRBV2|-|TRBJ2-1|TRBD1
CASSEEGAGAYNEQFF
TGTGCCAGCAGTGAAGAGGGGGCAGGGGCCTACAATGAGCAGTTCTTC
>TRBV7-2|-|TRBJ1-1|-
CASSLGITGTEAFF
TGTGCCAGCAGCTTGGGCATCACGGGGACTGAAGCTTTCTTT
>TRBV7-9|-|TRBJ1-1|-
CASSPSPSNTEAFF
TGTGCCAGCAGCCCCTCCCCTAGTAACACTGAAGCTTTCTTT
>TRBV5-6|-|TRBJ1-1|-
CASSLTGNTEAFF
TGTGCCAGCAGCTTGACGGGGAACACTGAAGCTTTCTTT
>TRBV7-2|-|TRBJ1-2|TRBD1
CASSLRTGANGYTF
TGTGCCAGCAGCTTACGGACAGGGGCGAATGGCTACACCTTC
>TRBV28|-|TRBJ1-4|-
CASSLMTTTNEKLFF
TGTGCCAGCAGTTTAATGACAACAACTAATGAAAAACTGTTTTTT
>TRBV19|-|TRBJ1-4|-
CASSSTWPRGIATNEKLFF
TGTGCCAGTAGTTCTACTTGGCCAAGGGGGATTGCAACTAATGAAAAACTGTTTTTT
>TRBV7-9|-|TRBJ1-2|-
CASSLDRAGGYTF
TGTGCCAGCAGCTTAGACAGGGCCGGTGGCTACACCTTC
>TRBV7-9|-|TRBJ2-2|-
CASSLDSSGSGELFF
TGTGCCAGCAGCTTAGATTCTAGTGGGAGCGGGGAGCTGTTTTTT
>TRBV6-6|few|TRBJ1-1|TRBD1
CASSGTENTEAFF
TGTGCCAGCAGCGGGACAGAGAACACTGAAGCTTTCTTT
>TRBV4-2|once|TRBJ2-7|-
CASSQGLPYEQYF
TGTGCCAGCAGCCAAGGGCTTCCCTACGAGCAGTACTTC
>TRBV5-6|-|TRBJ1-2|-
CASSLNANYGYTF
TGTGCCAGCAGCTTGAATGCGAACTATGGCTACACCTTC
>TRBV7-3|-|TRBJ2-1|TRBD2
CASSPGTSGYNEQFF
TGTGCCAGCAGCCCCGGGACTAGCGGCTACAATGAGCAGTTCTTC
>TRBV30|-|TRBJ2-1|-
CAWSMGGSWNEQFF
TGTGCCTGGAGTATGGGTGGGAGTTGGAATGAGCAGTTCTTC
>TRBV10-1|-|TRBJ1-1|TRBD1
CASSAQGAWGTADTEAFF
TGCGCCAGCAGTGCACAGGGGGCTTGGGGCACCGCGGACACTGAAGCTTTCTTT
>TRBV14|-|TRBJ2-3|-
CASSQGSGADTQYF
TGTGCCAGCAGCCAAGGATCAGGGGCAGATACGCAGTATTTT
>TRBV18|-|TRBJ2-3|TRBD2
CASSRGGSTDTQYF
TGTGCCAGCTCCCGCGGGGGTAGCACAGATACGCAGTATTTT
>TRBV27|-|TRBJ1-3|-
CASTSLGGNTIYF
TGTGCCAGCACTAGCTTGGGAGGAAACACCATATATTTT
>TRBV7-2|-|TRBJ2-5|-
CASTGGAETQYF
TGTGCCAGCACCGGCGGAGCGGAGACCCAGTACTTC
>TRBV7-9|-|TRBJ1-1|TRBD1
CASSVGQGGTEAFF
TGTGCCAGCAGCGTGGGACAGGGGGGAACTGAAGCTTTCTTT
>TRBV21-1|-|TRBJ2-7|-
CASLPPRGRDEQYF
TGTGCCAGCCTACCTCCCAGGGGCAGGGACGAGCAGTACTTC
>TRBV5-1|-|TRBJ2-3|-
CASSFSVGTDTQYF
TGCGCCAGCAGCTTCAGCGTCGGCACAGATACGCAGTATTTT
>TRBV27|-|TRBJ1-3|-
CASSVPPGGNTIYF
TGTGCCAGCAGTGTACCGCCCGGTGGAAACACCATATATTTT
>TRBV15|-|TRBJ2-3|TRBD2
CATSRDQAGGTDTQYF
TGTGCCACCAGCAGAGATCAAGCGGGAGGCACAGATACGCAGTATTTT
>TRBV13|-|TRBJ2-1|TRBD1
CASSFPAAQGPGEQFF
TGTGCCAGCAGCTTTCCTGCAGCACAGGGGCCAGGGGAGCAGTTCTTC
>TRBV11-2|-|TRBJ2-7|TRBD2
CASSPGGIEQYF
TGTGCCAGCAGCCCGGGAGGGATCGAGCAGTACTTC
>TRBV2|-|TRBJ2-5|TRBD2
CASSEREKREETQYF
TGTGCCAGCAGTGAGCGGGAGAAAAGAGAAGAGACCCAGTACTTC
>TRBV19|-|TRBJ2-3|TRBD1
CASSSRDRAADTQYF
TGTGCCAGTAGTAGCCGGGACAGGGCGGCGGATACGCAGTATTTT
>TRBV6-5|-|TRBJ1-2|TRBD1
CASSYQGGTYGYPF
TGTGCCAGCAGTTACCAGGGGGGTACTTATGGCTACCCCTTC
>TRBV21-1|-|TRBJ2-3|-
CASSSQEGFQSTDTQYF
TGTGCCAGCAGCTCACAGGAGGGTTTCCAAAGCACAGATACGCAGTATTTT
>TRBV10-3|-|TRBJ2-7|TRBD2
CAISPLAEAKGQYF
TGTGCCATCAGCCCTCTAGCGGAGGCCAAGGGGCAGTACTTC
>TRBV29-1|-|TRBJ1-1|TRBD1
CSVGDRDSEAFF
TGCAGCGTGGGGGACAGGGACTCTGAAGCTTTCTTT
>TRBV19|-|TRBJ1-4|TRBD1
CASKPQGGTEKLFF
TGTGCCAGTAAGCCGCAAGGGGGCACTGAAAAACTGTTTTTT
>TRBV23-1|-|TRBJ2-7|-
CASTTAGALYEQYF
TGCGCCAGCACCACGGCGGGGGCACTCTACGAGCAGTACTTC